Presented here are 6 T cell receptor beta chains from one specimen sequenced in a study of shared clonotypes between healthy human individuals (dated by TCRdb to 2018 to 2020). The library was prepared using the immunoSEQ multiplex PCR assay. Imported from immuneACCESS, the table was reduced by TCRdb to in-frame sequences with V and J called. These copies leave out some clones; in studies compared against another copy, an unresolved V gene accounts for under half, and the cause of the remainder is not known. In this sample the table shows 950,000 to 1,100,000 clones, around 82% of which occur a single time. The ten largest clones take up 0.55% to 0.7% of the sample. The sample taken for sequencing was memory CD4+ T cells from PBMCs. The sample's cell subset or site, from its label and the paper: CD45RA-negative fraction. The source is a man younger than 35 in good health. Some clones in this sample may be carry-over from other donors' samples.

The chain employs TRBV11-2 and TRBJ2-7; D is unresolved. V lost 0 bases and J 6 bases, leaving 21 bases between the germline ends. This CDR3 contains 17 residues. Germline CDR1 reads SGHAT; CDR2 reads FQNNGV. The CDR3 loop reads CASSLDNRSPSVGEQYF. The CDR3 coding sequence is TGTGCCAGCAGCTTAGATAACCGTAGCCCGAGTGTGGGCGAGCAGTACTTC. The full variable domain, in which reference TRBV11-2 and TRBJ2-7 provide the parts outside the CDR3, is EAGVAQSPRYKIIEKRQSVAFWCNPISGHATLYWYQQILGQGPKLLIQFQNNGVVDDSQLPKDRFSAERLKGVDSTLKIQPAKLEDSAVYLCASSLDNRSPSVGEQYFGPGTRLTVT.

A word on this clone: The same CDR3 arises from other DNA sequences in this sample as well. As DNA, the CDR3 is TGTGCCAGCAGTTCGGGGACGGGAAATCAGCCCCAGCATTTT. Residues: CASSSGTGNQPQHF. The chain carries TRBV27 and TRBJ1-5; tentatively, D is TRBD1 (5 bases). Trimming removed 4 bases from V and 4 bases from J, with 11 bases in between. Germline V gene sequence: CDR1 MNHEY, CDR2 SMNVEV (reference sequence). The CDR3 loop spans 14 amino acids.

This chain uses TRBV7-9 with TRBJ2-1; TRBD2 matches at 7 bases. CDR3 length: 15 amino acids. Germline lookup yields CDR1 SEHNR and CDR2 FQNEAQ (reference sequence). J was trimmed by 9 bases and V by 2 bases; bases with no gene match: 10. CDR3 nucleotide sequence: TGTGCCAGCAGCTTAATGGCGGGAGTGTCGGGTGAGCAGTTCTTC. Encoded protein: CASSLMAGVSGEQFF. The variable domain in full, completed from reference TRBV7-9 and TRBJ2-1, reads DTGVSQNPRHKITKRGQNVTFRCDPISEHNRLYWYRQTLGQGPEFLTYFQNEAQLEKSRLLSDRFSAERPKGSFSTLEIQRTEQGDSAMYLCASSLMAGVSGEQFFGPGTRLTVL.

The rearrangement joins TRBV5-6 to TRBJ2-4; D gene unclear. Trimming cost V 10 bases and J 0 bases, with 8 bases left between them. CDR1 and CDR2 (germline): SGHDT, YYEEEE. The CDR3 spans 12 residues. The CDR3 coding sequence is TGTGCCCAGGCCATAGCCAAAAACATTCAGTACTTC. Translated, it gives CAQAIAKNIQYF.

This clone was seen just once. The chain uses TRBV6-6 and TRBJ2-1, with 9 bases lining up with TRBD2. The CDR3 is made up of 16 amino acids. V was clipped by 5 bases and J by 5 bases; unmatched bases: 10. Per the germline V gene, CDR1 is MNHNY and CDR2 is SVGAGI (reference sequence). CDR3 sequence (DNA): TGTGCCAGCAGTACCCCGATGGCGGGAGGGAACAATGAGCAGTTCTTC. Translation gives CASSTPMAGGNNEQFF.

This chain joins TRBV27 and TRBJ1-4; weak D call: TRBD1 (5 bases). V lost 6 bases and J lost 4, with 24 bases in between. Germline values: CDR1 MNHEY, CDR2 SMNVEV (reference sequence). CDR3 length: 18 amino acids. The CDR3 DNA is TGTGCCAGCAGCCCGGGTCAAATGAGAGGGGCTTATAATGAAAAACTGTTTTTT. It is translated as CASSPGQMRGAYNEKLFF. Based on the CDR3 plus reference TRBV27 and TRBJ1-4, the full variable domain is EAQVTQNPRYLITVTGKKLTVTCSQNMNHEYMSWYRQDPGLGLRQIYYSMNVEVTDKGDVPEGYKVSRKEKRNFPLILESPSPNQTSLYFCASSPGQMRGAYNEKLFFGSGTQLSVL.